This TCR beta chain was identified during a study of blood T cell repertoires in COVID-19. As for the study in general: Samples of COVID-19 (acute and convalescent) were obtained from the United States, Italy and Spain. Nucleic acid was either cDNA or gDNA, and it came from T cells, B-cell-depleted T cells, or PBMCs.

In the authors' workflow: Amplification from reference gene primers served as the basis for estimated nucleated cell counts. Profiling relied on immunoSEQ multiplex PCR, and the TCRdb table lists in-frame clones only, not all of them. The DNA was the basis for D and trimming; V, J and clone size are from that table. The repertoire holds approximately 670,000 clones, with about 90% as singletons. The germline CDR1 and CDR2 sequences are MNHEY and SVGAGI. The CDR3 loop spans 15 amino acids. V was clipped by 8 bases and J by 12 bases, with 23 bases between them. Sample: peripheral blood. The V call is TRBV6-5, the J call TRBJ1-6; no firm D call. The clonotype comes from a woman between 18 and 30 years old with acute or convalescent COVID-19. The CDR3: CASSLGRRTSEPLHF. The DNA of the CDR3 is TGTGCCAGCTCTCTTGGGAGACGGACCTCGGAACCCCTCCACTTT.